The 32 T cell receptor beta chains reported below all come from one sample, sequenced in a study of cytomegalovirus exposure and HLA in healthy donors (dated by TCRdb to the late 2010s). The library was prepared using the immunoSEQ multiplex PCR assay. For the multiplex PCR, a mixture combining 60 forward primers for TCR Vbeta segments and 13 reverse primers for TCR Jbeta segments was used. Entries here come from immuneACCESS through TCRdb and include only in-frame sequences with V and J called. Some clones fail to appear in such tables; in the studies checked, an unresolved V gene covers under half of the shortfall, and the cause of the remainder is unknown. The sample table holds approximately 140,000 clones, of which 60% to 80% were seen once. The ten largest clonotypes hold approximately 1% of the sample. The sample comprised PBMCs. Source of these receptors: a man younger than 35 in good health and CMV-seronegative.

The chain recombines TRBV15 with TRBJ2-5; 7 nucleotides agree with TRBD2. The DNA end is a closer match to TRBJ2-7, so the J assignment may be wrong. The CDR3 extends over 13 amino acids. The germline CDR1 and CDR2 sequences are LNHNV and YYDKDF (reference sequence). The CDR3 nucleotides read TGTGCCACCAGCAGAGCGGGAGGTTTCGAGCAGTACTTC. Its protein product is CATSRAGGFEQYF.

This clone occurred once. Germline is not matched at one junction end, which may reflect a read error. This chain uses TRBV7-9 with TRBJ2-2; possible D gene TRBD2, 6 bases. Germline CDR1 reads SEHNR; CDR2 reads FQNEAQ (reference sequence). The CDR3 length is 15 residues. The chain's CDR3 is CSSSLDRGYTGELFF. Written as DNA, the CDR3 is TGTTCCAGCAGCTTAGATCGGGGGTACACCGGGGAGCTGTTTTTT.

The J gene is TRBJ1-1, the V gene TRBV9; 7 bases agree with TRBD1. CDR1 is SGDLS, CDR2 YYNGEE, per germline. The V segment lost 4 bases and the J segment 5 bases; nucleotides outside the gene matches: 8. The CDR3 is 14 residues long. The CDR3: CASSLGQEWTEAFF. The CDR3 coding sequence is TGTGCCAGCAGCCTCGGACAGGAGTGGACTGAAGCTTTCTTT.

The chain is built from TRBV2 and TRBJ1-3; TRBD1 aligns across 10 bases. The ends lost 6 bases at V and 8 bases at J; junction bases unmatched: 4. Per germline, CDR1 SNHLY and CDR2 FYNNEI. This CDR3 spans 13 amino acids. Here the CDR3 reads CASSPTGGDTIYF. The CDR3 bases are TGTGCCAGCAGCCCGACAGGGGGCGACACCATATATTTT.

The chain employs TRBV10-3 and TRBJ1-2; 9 nucleotides agree with TRBD1. The V and J ends lost 8 bases and 2 bases, in that order; junction bases with no gene match: 6. The CDR3 runs 14 residues. Germline loops: CDR1 ENHRY, CDR2 SYGVKD. CDR3 DNA sequence: TGTGCCATCTGGTCCGGACAGGGGAACTATGGCTACACCTTC. Its protein is CAIWSGQGNYGYTF.

The chain has TRBV18 and TRBJ1-2, with D unclear. Trimming removed 2 bases at V and 5 bases at J, with 15 bases between. Germline CDR1 reads KGHSH; CDR2 reads LQKENI. The CDR3 runs 15 residues. CDR3: CASSPASSGGYGYTF. The CDR3 nucleotides are TGTGCCAGCTCACCAGCTTCGTCAGGAGGATATGGCTACACCTTC.

The rearrangement joins TRBV7-2 to TRBJ1-1, with D possibly matching TRBD1 (6 bases). Germline V lookup: CDR1 SGHTA, CDR2 FQGNSA. This CDR3 is built from 14 residues. Trimming shortened V by 1 base and J by 5 bases, and 11 bases separated the two germline ends. The CDR3, as DNA: TGTGCCAGCAGCTTAGAGGGGGTAGGGACTGAAGCTTTCTTT. This sequence encodes CASSLEGVGTEAFF.

The chain couples TRBV5-4 to TRBJ2-7; D is perhaps TRBD2 (5 bases). This CDR3 region has 15 residues. In germline, CDR1 is SGHNT, CDR2 YYREEE (reference sequence). The V end lost 4 bases, the J end lost 5 bases, and 19 bases lay between the germline ends. Here the CDR3 reads CASSLDSGSFNEQYF. CDR3 bases: TGTGCCAGCAGCCTGGACTCGGGGAGTTTTAACGAGCAGTACTTC. Full variable domain (rest looked up from reference TRBV5-4 and TRBJ2-7): ETGVTQSPTHLIKTRGQQVTLRCSSQSGHNTVSWYQQALGQGPQFIFQYYREEENGRGNFPPRFSGLQFPNYSSELNVNALELDDSALYLCASSLDSGSFNEQYFGPGTRLTVT.

Written as DNA, the CDR3 is TGTGCCAGCAGCTTATTACACCGGGCCTACAATGAGCAGTTCTTC. As protein: CASSLLHRAYNEQFF. The rearrangement joins TRBV13 to TRBJ2-1, with D unclear. From germline, CDR1 is PRHDT and CDR2 FYEKMQ (reference sequence). Trimming left V 2 bases short and J 2 bases short, with 10 bases between. This CDR3 contains 15 residues.

This clone turned up a few times. This sequence joins TRBV4-1 and TRBJ1-1; a possible D gene is TRBD1 (5 bases). Trimming took 1 base from V and 6 from J, leaving 18 bases between them. The CDR3 loop spans 16 amino acids. Germline CDR1 and CDR2: MGHRA and YSYEKL. The CDR3 protein is CASSQAPVGGPPEAFF. CDR3 DNA sequence: TGCGCCAGCAGCCAAGCCCCAGTCGGGGGTCCTCCTGAAGCTTTCTTT.

The J gene is TRBJ2-2, the V gene TRBV14; weak D call: TRBD1 (6 bases). The CDR3 extends over 16 amino acids. V gave up 3 bases and J gave up 5 bases, with 16 bases separating them. CDR1 is SGHDN, CDR2 FVKESK, per germline. The CDR3 is CASSHGTPIRTGELFF. The CDR3, as DNA: TGTGCCAGCAGCCACGGGACACCCATCCGGACCGGGGAGCTGTTTTTT.

The chain joins TRBV4-3 to TRBJ2-4; D may be TRBD2 (5 bases). CDR1 LGHNA and CDR2 YSLEER come from the germline V gene. Trimming cost V 2 bases and J 0 bases, with 14 bases left between them. The length of the CDR3 is 17 residues. The DNA for the CDR3 is TGCGCCAGCAGCCAAACTAGGGCCGGACTAGCCAAAAACATTCAGTACTTC. This sequence encodes CASSQTRAGLAKNIQYF.

The genes are TRBV9 and TRBJ1-6, with a weak D call TRBD1 (5 bases). The V gene's germline CDR1 is SGDLS and CDR2 YYNGEE. The CDR3 length is 14 residues. V lost 3 bases, J lost 6 bases, and 10 bases lay in between. CDR3 sequence: CASSGTSSNSPLHF. DNA for the CDR3: TGTGCCAGCAGCGGGACAAGCTCTAATTCACCCCTCCACTTT.

The rearrangement joins TRBV7-8 to TRBJ2-5, with D possibly being TRBD2 (5 bases). Germline-derived CDR1 and CDR2 are SGHVS and FQNEAQ. V shed 5 bases and J shed 1 base, with 11 bases lying between them. The CDR3 consists of 14 residues. The CDR3 nucleotides are TGTGCCAGCAGCCGGGGAAGGGCCCAAGAGACCCAGTACTTC. The encoded protein is CASSRGRAQETQYF.

V gene TRBV7-2 combines with J gene TRBJ1-5; 8 nucleotides match TRBD1. The CDR3 totals 16 residues. Looked up from germline, CDR1 is SGHTA and CDR2 is FQGNSA. The J segment lost 6 bases and the V segment lost 4 bases, leaving 11 bases of the junction unmatched. CDR3: CASSSLSGQVSQPQHF. The CDR3 nucleotides read TGTGCCAGCAGCTCGTTGTCGGGACAGGTATCTCAGCCCCAGCATTTT.

V and J are TRBV29-1 and TRBJ2-7; the D gene is possibly TRBD1 (6 bases). V lost 4 bases and J 7 bases, leaving 23 bases between the germline ends. The CDR3 loop spans 15 amino acids. Per germline, CDR1 SQVTM and CDR2 ANQGSEA. The CDR3 DNA reads TGCAGCGTTGTTTTAACCGGGACATATTTCCTTGAGCAGTACTTC. Amino acid sequence: CSVVLTGTYFLEQYF.

This clone was picked up one time. V and J are TRBV6-1 and TRBJ2-5; maybe TRBD1 (6 bases). The germline V gene has CDR1 MNHNS and CDR2 SASEGT. Trimming removed 5 bases from V and 2 bases from J, with 12 bases in between. The CDR3 covers 14 residues. The CDR3 reads CASSPRGGQETQYF. The DNA for the CDR3 is TGTGCCAGCAGTCCCCGAGGGGGTCAAGAGACCCAGTACTTC.

V and J are TRBV6-6 and TRBJ2-7; 8 bases match TRBD1. The V gene end was trimmed by 2 bases and the J gene end by 5 bases; junction bases not matched to a gene: 8. Germline values: CDR1 MNHNY, CDR2 SVGAGI (reference sequence). CDR3 length equals 15 residues. This CDR3 reads CASSYGQGARDEQYF. In DNA form, the CDR3 reads TGTGCCAGCAGTTACGGACAGGGCGCGCGGGACGAGCAGTACTTC.

The chain carries TRBV7-9 and TRBJ1-4; possible D gene TRBD1, 5 bases. The V and J ends lost 5 bases and 10 bases respectively, with 14 bases between them. Germline V CDR1 and CDR2: SEHNR, FQNEAQ (reference sequence). The length of the CDR3 is 13 residues. CDR3 bases: TGTGCCAGCAGCGGAGGGACGACGGGAAAACTGTTTTTT. Translation gives CASSGGTTGKLFF.

This clone was recorded once. This rearrangement joins TRBV10-1 to TRBJ2-7; TRBD1 agrees at 8 bases. CDR3 length equals 13 residues. Trimming cost V 6 bases and J 3 bases; bases outside gene matches: 4. CDR1 WNHNN and CDR2 SYGVQD come from the germline V gene (reference sequence). The CDR3 protein is CASRRTGGYEQYF. CDR3 nucleotide sequence: TGCGCCAGCAGGAGAACAGGGGGCTACGAGCAGTACTTC.

V and J are TRBV6-5 and TRBJ2-1; possibly TRBD1 for D (6 bases). Between the trimmed V and J ends, which lost 0 bases and 13 bases, there was a span of 13 bases. Germline assignment: CDR1 MNHEY and CDR2 SVGAGI. CDR3 length: 13 amino acids. The CDR3 DNA follows: TGTGCCAGCAGTTACTCCGGCCAGGGGACACAGTTCTTC. Protein sequence: CASSYSGQGTQFF.

V and J are TRBV9 and TRBJ1-5, with a possible D match to TRBD1 (5 bases). The CDR3 extends over 14 amino acids. Looked up from germline, CDR1 is SGDLS and CDR2 is YYNGEE. Trimming shortened V by 0 bases and J by 3 bases, and 7 bases separated the two germline ends. CDR3 sequence (DNA): TGTGCCAGCAGCGTAGGACAGCACAATCAGCCCCAGCATTTT. Its translation: CASSVGQHNQPQHF.

This clone was counted a few times. The chain employs TRBV6-5 and TRBJ2-1; D uncertain. Germline V gene data show CDR1 as MNHEY and CDR2 as SVGAGI. The CDR3 covers 15 residues. Trimming took 5 bases from V and 2 from J, leaving 13 bases between them. The CDR3 nucleotides are TGTGCCAGCAGTCTGGCAGAAAGTCCCTACAATGAGCAGTTCTTC. Translation gives CASSLAESPYNEQFF.

Turning to this clone: Relative to the germline gene, one junction end is altered; a read error may explain this. V gene TRBV5-1 combines with J gene TRBJ1-3; D is ambiguous. Germline loops: CDR1 SGHRS, CDR2 YFSETQ. This CDR3 has 16 amino acids. The CDR3 is CASSLEPPGNENTIYF. CDR3 nucleotide sequence: TGCGCCAGCAGTTTGGAGCCCCCGGGAAACGAAAACACCATATATTTT.

The rearrangement links TRBV13 to TRBJ2-7; 8 bases map to TRBD1. The CDR3 totals 13 residues. V shed 5 bases, J shed 2 bases, and the junction held 2 bases outside the gene matches. CDR1 and CDR2 from the germline V gene are PRHDT and FYEKMQ (reference sequence). CDR3 in amino acids: CASSADRAYEQYF. CDR3 in DNA: TGTGCCAGCAGCGCGGACAGGGCCTACGAGCAGTACTTC. The full variable domain, in which reference TRBV13 and TRBJ2-7 provide the parts outside the CDR3, is AAGVIQSPRHLIKEKRETATLKCYPIPRHDTVYWYQQGPGQDPQFLISFYEKMQSDKGSIPDRFSAQQFSDYHSELNMSSLELGDSALYFCASSADRAYEQYFGPGTRLTVT.

The chain couples TRBV5-1 to TRBJ2-3; 7 bases match TRBD1. The CDR3 sequence is 14 residues long. In germline, CDR1 is SGHRS, CDR2 YFSETQ. The ends lost 4 bases at V and 6 bases at J; junction bases unmatched: 8. The chain's CDR3 is CASSLGQVGDTQYF. CDR3 nucleotides: TGCGCCAGCAGCCTAGGACAGGTAGGGGATACGCAGTATTTT.

This chain links TRBV4-1 with TRBJ2-7; D may be TRBD1 (5 bases). CDR3 length: 13 residues. V lost 4 bases, J lost 5 bases, and 12 bases lay in between. Germline V gene sequence: CDR1 MGHRA, CDR2 YSYEKL. This CDR3 reads CASSPKGLNEQYF. CDR3 coding DNA: TGCGCCAGCAGCCCCAAGGGGTTAAACGAGCAGTACTTC.

To note about this clone: The junction departs from germline at one end; a sequencing error may be responsible. The genes are TRBV7-9 and TRBJ2-7, with a weak D call TRBD1 (7 bases). CDR3 length: 16 residues. The germline gives CDR1 SEHNR, CDR2 FQNEAQ (reference sequence). CDR3 amino acids: CSSSYPSGGGFDEQYF. The CDR3 bases are TGTTCCAGCAGCTACCCCTCAGGGGGAGGATTCGACGAGCAGTACTTC.

V and J are TRBV6-5 and TRBJ1-1, with 7 bases identical to TRBD1. Unmatched junction bases numbered 14, after V lost 5 bases and J lost 8 bases. The CDR3 length is 15 residues. Germline loops: CDR1 MNHEY, CDR2 SVGAGI. Here the CDR3 reads CASSPRQGQNSEAFF. CDR3 bases: TGTGCCAGCAGTCCACGACAGGGCCAAAACTCAGAAGCTTTCTTT.

V gene TRBV6-1 combines with J gene TRBJ2-3; 7 positions agree with TRBD1. Germline lookup yields CDR1 MNHNS and CDR2 SASEGT. This CDR3 has 15 residues. With V trimmed by 7 bases and J by 3 bases, 10 bases remained unmatched. The CDR3 nucleotides are TGTGCCAGCACCCGGCTTACAGGGGAGACAGATACGCAGTATTTT. Translation: CASTRLTGETDTQYF.

The rearrangement joins TRBV13 to TRBJ2-1; TRBD2 matches 14 bases. CDR3 length: 15 residues. J lost 5 bases, V lost 5 bases, and 2 bases had no gene match. The germline gives CDR1 PRHDT, CDR2 FYEKMQ (reference sequence). CDR3 DNA sequence: TGTGCCAGCAGCATGGGACTAGCGGGGGACAATGAGCAGTTCTTC. It encodes CASSMGLAGDNEQFF.

V gene TRBV10-3 combines with J gene TRBJ2-5, with TRBD1 identical over 10 bases. From germline, CDR1 is ENHRY and CDR2 SYGVKD. The V and J ends lost 7 bases and 2 bases, in that order; junction bases with no gene match: 7. The length of the CDR3 is 15 residues. The CDR3 nucleotides are TGTGCCATCAAGGGGGACAGGGGAGCTCAAGAGACCCAGTACTTC. Encoded protein: CAIKGDRGAQETQYF.